This T cell receptor (beta chain) was observed in a study of blood T cell repertoires in COVID-19. About the research overall: COVID-19 samples, acute and convalescent, were from the United States, Italy and Spain. Sources were T cells, B-cell-depleted T cells, or PBMCs; the material itself was cDNA or gDNA.

The germline gives CDR1 SGHDN, CDR2 FVKESK. The CDR3 covers 13 residues. V lost 0 bases to trimming and J lost 9 bases, with 9 bases between them. Original data processing: How many nucleated cells were present was estimated from reference gene primer amplification. Here immunoSEQ multiplex PCR was the method, and the copy in TCRdb shows in-frame clones only, minus some. That table is the source of V, J and clone size, and D and trimming were worked out from the DNA. The table includes 300,000 to 450,000 clones, roughly 85% detected once. This receptor was taken from a woman aged 18-29 years with acute or convalescent COVID-19. The sequenced material came from peripheral blood. This chain uses TRBV14 with TRBJ1-5, with TRBD1 as a possible D gene (5 bases). CDR3 sequence reads: CASSQDRVGPQHF. The CDR3 bases are TGTGCCAGCAGCCAAGACAGGGTAGGGCCCCAGCATTTT.